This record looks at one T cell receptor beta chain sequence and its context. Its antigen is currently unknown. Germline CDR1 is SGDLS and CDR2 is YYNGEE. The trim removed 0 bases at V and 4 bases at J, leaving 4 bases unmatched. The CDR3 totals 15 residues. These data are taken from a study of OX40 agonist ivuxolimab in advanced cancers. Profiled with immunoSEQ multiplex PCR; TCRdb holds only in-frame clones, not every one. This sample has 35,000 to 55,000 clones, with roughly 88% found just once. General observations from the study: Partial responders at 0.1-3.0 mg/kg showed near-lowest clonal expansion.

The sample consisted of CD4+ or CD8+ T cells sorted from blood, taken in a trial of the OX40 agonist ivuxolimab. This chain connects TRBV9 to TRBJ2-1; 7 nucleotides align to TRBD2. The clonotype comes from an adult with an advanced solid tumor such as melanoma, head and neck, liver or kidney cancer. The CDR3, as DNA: TGTGCCAGCAGCGTAGCTGCGGGAGTGTACAATGAGCAGTTCTTC. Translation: CASSVAAGVYNEQFF.